This T cell receptor (beta chain) was profiled in a study of Ad26.COV2.S vaccination and SARS-CoV-2 variants. Regarding this clone: As yet, its antigen is unknown. The sample has other DNA sequences that encode this CDR3 too.

This CDR3 spans 13 amino acids. V was trimmed by 0 bases and J by 5 bases, leaving 6 bases between them. The germline V gene has CDR1 SGDLS and CDR2 YYNGEE. The study's findings and limits: Those who received vaccine or placebo ended up with similar non-spike TCR breadth. It is possible that the TCR breadth and depth analyses underestimated the total T cell responses. Reported findings describe substantial breadth in spike-specific CD8+ and CD4+ T cell responses following vaccination. People who got the vaccine had more spike-specific TCR breadth than people who got placebo.

Repertoires were generated with immunoSEQ multiplex PCR, while TCRdb's copy carries only in-frame clones and drops some. The sample has about 180,000 clones; 70% to 90% are singletons. The sequence derives from a human donor who had recovered from COVID-19. The gene calls are TRBV9 and TRBJ1-5; D is uncertain. Sequencing used peripheral blood, obtained after recovery from COVID-19. The chain's CDR3 is CASSVDWDQPQHF. CDR3 DNA sequence: TGTGCCAGCAGCGTAGACTGGGATCAGCCCCAGCATTTT. Full variable domain (rest looked up from reference TRBV9 and TRBJ1-5): DSGVTQTPKHLITATGQRVTLRCSPRSGDLSVYWYQQSLDQGLQFLIQYYNGEERAKGNILERFSAQQFPDLHSELNLSSLELGDSALYFCASSVDWDQPQHFGDGTRLSIL.